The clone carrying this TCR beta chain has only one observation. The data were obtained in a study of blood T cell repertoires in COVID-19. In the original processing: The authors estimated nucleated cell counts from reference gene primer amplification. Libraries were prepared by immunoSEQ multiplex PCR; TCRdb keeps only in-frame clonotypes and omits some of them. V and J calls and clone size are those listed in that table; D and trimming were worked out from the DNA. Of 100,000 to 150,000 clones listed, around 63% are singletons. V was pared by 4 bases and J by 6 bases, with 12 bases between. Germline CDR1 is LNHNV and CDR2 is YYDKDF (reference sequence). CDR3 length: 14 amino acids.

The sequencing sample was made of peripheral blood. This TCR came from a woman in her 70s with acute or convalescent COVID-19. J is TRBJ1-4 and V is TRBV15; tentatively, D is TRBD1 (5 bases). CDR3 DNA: TGTGCCACCAGCAACAGGTTCTCTTATGAAAAACTGTTTTTT. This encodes CATSNRFSYEKLFF.